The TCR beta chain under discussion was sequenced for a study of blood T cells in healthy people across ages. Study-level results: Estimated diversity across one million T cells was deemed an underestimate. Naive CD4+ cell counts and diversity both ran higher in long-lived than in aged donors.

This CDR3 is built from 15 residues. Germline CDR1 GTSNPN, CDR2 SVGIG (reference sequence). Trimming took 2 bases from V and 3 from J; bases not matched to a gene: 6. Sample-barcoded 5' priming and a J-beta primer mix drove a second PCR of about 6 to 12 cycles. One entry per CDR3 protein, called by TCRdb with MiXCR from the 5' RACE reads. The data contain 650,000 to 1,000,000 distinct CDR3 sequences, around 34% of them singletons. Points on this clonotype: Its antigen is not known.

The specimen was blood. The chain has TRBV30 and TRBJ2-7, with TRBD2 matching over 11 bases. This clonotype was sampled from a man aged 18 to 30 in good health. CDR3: CAWSSGLAANYEQYF. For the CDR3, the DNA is TGTGCCTGGAGTTCGGGACTAGCGGCCAACTACGAGCAGTACTTC.